This T cell receptor (beta chain) was identified during a study of cytomegalovirus exposure and HLA in healthy donors. To note about this clone: Its target is unknown.

Findings and limits, study-wide: Among TCR sequences, most were rare, though some public TCRs appeared in many donors.

Germline assignment: CDR1 WSHSY and CDR2 SAAADI. CDR3 length equals 14 residues. V lost 4 bases and J lost 0, with 9 bases in between. Primers: 60 Vbeta forward and 13 Jbeta reverse. Sequenced by immunoSEQ multiplex PCR; TCRdb stores in-frame clones only, minus some. The sample has 250,000 to 350,000 clones; 86% are singletons. Sequencing used PBMCs. The V call is TRBV10-2, the J call TRBJ1-1; a weak D match, TRBD1 (5 bases). This TCR came from a man aged 40-49 years in good health and CMV-seropositive. CDR3 loop: CASSGGGLNTEAFF. The CDR3 coding sequence is TGCGCCAGCAGTGGGGGGGGGTTGAACACTGAAGCTTTCTTT.